The sequence of this TCR beta chain was determined in a study of early T cells in non-severe SARS-CoV-2 infection. Turning to the study itself: With bulk RNA from unsorted whole blood as input, sequencing yielded unpaired chains.

Comments on this clonotype: The antigen is undetermined.

Individual cDNA molecules carried attached unique molecular identifiers. TCRdb redid the calling of the 5' RACE reads with MiXCR, one entry per CDR3 protein. The sample lists some 36,000 distinct CDR3 sequences, approximately 6.6% occurring once. With 4 bases removed from V and 1 base from J, the gap between germline ends came to 13 bases. The germline V gene has CDR1 MNHEY and CDR2 SVGEGT. There are 15 residues in the CDR3. Study-level points and caveats: In VDJdb matching, anti-spike CD8 responses were favored while private and CD4 specificities went missing.

This specimen consisted of whole blood, obtained at baseline. This clonotype originated in an adult who was a healthcare worker with PCR-confirmed SARS-CoV-2 infection or an uninfected control (not recorded which). J is TRBJ1-1 and V is TRBV6-2 or TRBV6-3; D perhaps matches TRBD1 (6 bases). The DNA of the CDR3 is TGTGCCAGCAGTTCCCTATCACAGGGGAACACTGAAGCTTTCTTT. Protein: CASSSLSQGNTEAFF.